This record looks at one TCR beta chain sequence and its context. These data belong to a study of blood T cell repertoires in COVID-19. Study details: T cells, B-cell-depleted T cells, or PBMCs supplied cDNA or gDNA.

Source study methods: Reference gene primers were amplified, and this amplification served to estimate nucleated cell counts. Profiling relied on immunoSEQ multiplex PCR, and the TCRdb table lists in-frame clones only, not all of them. V, J and clone size are those of that table, while D and trimming were read from the DNA. The table shows around 270,000 clones, with around 90% occurring only once. The sample taken for sequencing was peripheral blood. This receptor was obtained from a man aged 60 to 75 who had recovered from COVID-19.

The CDR3 region is CASSNITGTGNEKLFF. In nucleotides, the CDR3 is TGTGCCAGCAGCAACATCACCGGGACTGGTAATGAAAAACTGTTTTTT. V is TRBV5-5 and J is TRBJ1-4, with D perhaps TRBD1 (5 bases). CDR3 size: 16 residues. Germline assignment: CDR1 SGHKS and CDR2 YYEKEE (reference sequence). Trimming stripped 4 bases from V and 4 bases from J, with 17 bases between.